This T cell receptor beta chain was sequenced for a study of identical twins. Study-level points and caveats: Twins shared out-of-frame alpha sequences with excess low generation probability. Monozygotic twin pairs showed more out-of-frame TCR alpha sharing than models estimated.

TCRdb re-called the 5' RACE reads through MiXCR, storing one row per CDR3 protein. The sample includes some 260,000 distinct CDR3 sequences, 11% to 15% of them seen just once. This clonotype was counted only a few times. Its antigen remains unknown. CDR3 length: 13 amino acids. The V gene's germline CDR1 is LGHDT and CDR2 YNNKEL (reference sequence). V lost 4 bases and J 4 bases, leaving 11 bases between the germline ends. Healthy Caucasians alone served as donors. The sequencing input was memory (CD45RO+) T cells sorted from blood. The clonotype was recovered from a woman in her late teens or twenties in good health. This chain links TRBV3-1 with TRBJ2-7, with D tentatively TRBD2 (6 bases). Here the CDR3 DNA reads TGTGCCAGCAGCCCGGGACTGAAATACGAGCAGTACTTC. The encoded protein is CASSPGLKYEQYF.